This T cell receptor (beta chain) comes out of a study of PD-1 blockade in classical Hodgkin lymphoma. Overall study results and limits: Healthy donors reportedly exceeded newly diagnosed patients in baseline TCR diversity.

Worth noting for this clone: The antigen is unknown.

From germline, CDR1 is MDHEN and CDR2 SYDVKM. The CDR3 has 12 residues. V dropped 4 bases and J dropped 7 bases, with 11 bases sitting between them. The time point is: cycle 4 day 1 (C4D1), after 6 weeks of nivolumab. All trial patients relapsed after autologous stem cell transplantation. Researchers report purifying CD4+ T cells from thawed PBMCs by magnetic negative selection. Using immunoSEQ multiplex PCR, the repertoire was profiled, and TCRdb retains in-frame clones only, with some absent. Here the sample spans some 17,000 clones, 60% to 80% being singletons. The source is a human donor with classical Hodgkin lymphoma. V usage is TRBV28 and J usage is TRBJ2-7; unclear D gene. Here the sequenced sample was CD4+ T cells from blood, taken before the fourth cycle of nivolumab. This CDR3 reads CASSSKRREQYF. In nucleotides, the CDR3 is TGTGCCAGCAGTTCCAAAAGGCGGGAGCAGTACTTC.